The 14 T cell receptor beta chains in this list originate from one sample, sequenced in a study of graft-versus-host responses after intestinal transplantation. These receptors have no identified antigens. The repertoire was sequenced with immunoSEQ multiplex PCR; TCRdb's copy has only in-frame clones and lacks some. The sample lists roughly 97,000 clones, roughly 87% seen once, with more than 0.8% in the top ten. This sample comprised unstimulated CD4+ T cells sorted from spleen or lymph node cells, obtained before intestinal transplant. The receptor source for this set is a human donor who received an intestinal transplant.

The V and J genes are TRBV27 and TRBJ1-3; the match to TRBD1 covers 7 bases. The CDR3 spans 14 residues. V gave up 6 bases and J gave up 4 bases; unmatched junction bases: 6. CDR1 and CDR2 (germline): MNHEY, SMNVEV (reference sequence). The DNA for the CDR3 is TGTGCCAGCAGCCGACAGGGCGAGGGAAACACCATATATTTT. It encodes CASSRQGEGNTIYF.

The chain joins TRBV18 to TRBJ2-3; D may be TRBD1 or TRBD2 (6 bases each). The V end lost 0 bases, the J end lost 7 bases, and 14 bases lay between the germline ends. Germline V gene lookup returns CDR1 KGHSH and CDR2 LQKENI. This CDR3 has 15 amino acids. The CDR3 nucleotides are TGTGCCAGCTCACCACCCTCCGGGGGCGCATATACGCAGTATTTT. Protein: CASSPPSGGAYTQYF.

V is TRBV9 and J is TRBJ2-3; maybe TRBD1 (5 bases). The germline V gene encodes CDR1 SGDLS and CDR2 YYNGEE. The ends were cut back, 0 bases at V and 3 bases at J, with 20 bases in the middle. This CDR3 has 18 residues. CDR3 protein: CASSVEGSSGFITDTQYF. Here the CDR3 DNA reads TGTGCCAGCAGCGTAGAAGGCTCGTCAGGGTTTATTACAGATACGCAGTATTTT. The complete variable domain, with remaining parts taken from reference TRBV9 and TRBJ2-3, reads DSGVTQTPKHLITATGQRVTLRCSPRSGDLSVYWYQQSLDQGLQFLIQYYNGEERAKGNILERFSAQQFPDLHSELNLSSLELGDSALYFCASSVEGSSGFITDTQYFGPGTRLTVL.

This chain uses TRBV19 with TRBJ2-2; 8 bases fit TRBD1. J was trimmed by 3 bases and V by 7 bases; bases with no gene match: 10. Germline V gene data show CDR1 as LNHDA and CDR2 as SQIVND (reference sequence). This CDR3 has 16 amino acids. The DNA for the CDR3 is TGTGCCAGTATTAGGCAGGGGGCTGTGGACACCGGGGAGCTGTTTTTT. Translated, it gives CASIRQGAVDTGELFF.

The chain uses TRBV10-3 and TRBJ2-2; 7 bases fit TRBD2. The CDR3 has 14 residues. The germline CDR1 and CDR2 sequences are ENHRY and SYGVKD. V gave up 6 bases and J gave up 3 bases; unmatched junction bases: 4. The CDR3 sequence is CAISPTSYTGELFF. CDR3 bases: TGTGCCATCAGCCCGACTAGCTACACCGGGGAGCTGTTTTTT.

This clone has just one count. V is TRBV5-1 and J is TRBJ2-3; 7 nucleotides match TRBD1. The length of the CDR3 is 13 residues. Germline CDR1 SGHRS, CDR2 YFSETQ. The trim removed 4 bases at V and 8 bases at J, leaving 7 bases unmatched. Here the CDR3 reads CASSPGQSSTQYF. The CDR3 nucleotides are TGCGCCAGCAGCCCGGGACAGAGTTCTACGCAGTATTTT. The variable domain in full, completed from reference TRBV5-1 and TRBJ2-3, reads KAGVTQTPRYLIKTRGQQVTLSCSPISGHRSVSWYQQTPGQGLQFLFEYFSETQRNKGNFPGRFSGRQFSNSRSEMNVSTLELGDSALYLCASSPGQSSTQYFGPGTRLTVL.

The chain recombines TRBV11-2 with TRBJ2-4; D remains unclear. Germline CDR1 and CDR2: SGHAT and FQNNGV. V lost 1 base and J 8 bases, leaving 12 bases between the germline ends. CDR3 length equals 14 residues. DNA of the CDR3: TGTGCCAGCAGCTTAGGACCCCGTAAATACATTCAGTACTTC. As protein: CASSLGPRKYIQYF.

The rearrangement links TRBV5-1 to TRBJ1-2; the match to TRBD1 covers 9 bases. The CDR3 has 15 residues. Germline values: CDR1 SGHRS, CDR2 YFSETQ. J was trimmed by 0 bases and V by 3 bases; bases with no gene match: 3. The CDR3 nucleotides are TGCGCCAGCAGCTCCGGACAGGGGACTAACTATGGCTACACCTTC. It is translated as CASSSGQGTNYGYTF.

The chain combines TRBV5-1 with TRBJ2-2; D is possibly TRBD1 (5 bases). V lost 5 bases and J lost 2, with 10 bases in between. CDR1 and CDR2 (germline): SGHRS, YFSETQ. CDR3 length: 14 residues. Here the CDR3 reads CASSQGLNTGELFF. DNA of the CDR3: TGCGCCAGCAGTCAGGGCCTTAACACCGGGGAGCTGTTTTTT. Using reference TRBV5-1 and TRBJ2-2 for the parts outside the CDR3, the full variable domain is KAGVTQTPRYLIKTRGQQVTLSCSPISGHRSVSWYQQTPGQGLQFLFEYFSETQRNKGNFPGRFSGRQFSNSRSEMNVSTLELGDSALYLCASSQGLNTGELFFGEGSRLTVL.

The V call is TRBV5-5, the J call TRBJ1-1, with no clear D. This CDR3 comprises 15 residues. The germline V gene encodes CDR1 SGHKS and CDR2 YYEKEE (reference sequence). V gave up 4 bases and J gave up 4 bases, with 17 bases separating them. The CDR3 sequence: CASSLDPLATTEAFF. CDR3 DNA sequence: TGTGCCAGCAGCCTCGACCCTTTGGCTACCACTGAAGCTTTCTTT.

Only one count was recorded for this clone. This chain joins TRBV6-6 and TRBJ2-5; a weak D match, TRBD2 (5 bases). Trimming took 6 bases from V and 13 from J, leaving 18 bases between them. Germline CDR1 is MNHNY and CDR2 is SVGAGI (reference sequence). The CDR3 has 12 amino acids. CDR3 bases: TGTGCCAGCAGCCAAGGCGGAGGACCGCCGTACTTC. Encoded protein: CASSQGGGPPYF.

A single count supports this clone. This chain links TRBV19 with TRBJ2-2, with TRBD2 matching 10 bases. The CDR3 contains 15 residues. CDR1 and CDR2 from the germline V gene are LNHDA and SQIVND (reference sequence). J was trimmed by 5 bases and V by 5 bases; bases with no gene match: 5. CDR3 residues: CASSGLAGATGELFF. The CDR3 bases are TGTGCCAGTAGTGGGCTAGCGGGAGCAACCGGGGAGCTGTTTTTT.

This clone was seen once. The chain has TRBV11-2 and TRBJ2-7; 10 nucleotides agree with TRBD1. The CDR3 has 14 amino acids. The V gene's germline CDR1 is SGHAT and CDR2 FQNNGV. The V gene end was trimmed by 5 bases and the J gene end by 0 bases; junction bases not matched to a gene: 1. DNA for the CDR3: TGTGCCAGCAGCCGGACAGGGGGCTCCTACGAGCAGTACTTC. Its translation: CASSRTGGSYEQYF.

The rearrangement links TRBV7-9 to TRBJ2-1, with TRBD2 matching over 12 bases. V gave up 5 bases and J gave up 4 bases; unmatched junction bases: 9. Germline values: CDR1 SEHNR, CDR2 FQNEAQ (reference sequence). The CDR3 is 17 residues long. The CDR3 DNA follows: TGTGCCAGCAGCCTTCTGACTAGCGGGGGAGGTTACAATGAGCAGTTCTTC. Translation gives CASSLLTSGGGYNEQFF.